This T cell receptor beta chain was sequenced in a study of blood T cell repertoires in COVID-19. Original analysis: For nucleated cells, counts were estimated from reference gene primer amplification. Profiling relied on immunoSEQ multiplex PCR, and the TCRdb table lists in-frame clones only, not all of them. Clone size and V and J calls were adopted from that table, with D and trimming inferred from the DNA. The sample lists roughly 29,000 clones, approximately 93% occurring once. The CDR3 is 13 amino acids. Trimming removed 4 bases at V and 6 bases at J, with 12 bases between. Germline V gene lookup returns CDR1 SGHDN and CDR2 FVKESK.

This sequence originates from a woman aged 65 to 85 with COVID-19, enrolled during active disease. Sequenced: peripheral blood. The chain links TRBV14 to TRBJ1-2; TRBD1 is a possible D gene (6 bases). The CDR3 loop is CASSPNYRDGYTF. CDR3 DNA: TGTGCCAGCAGCCCTAATTACAGGGATGGCTACACCTTC.